This TCR beta chain stems from a study of shared clonotypes between healthy human individuals. The data were produced by immunoSEQ multiplex PCR, yet TCRdb's version contains in-frame clones alone and is incomplete. Among about 470,000 clones listed, 70% to 80% were seen once. The germline CDR1 and CDR2 sequences are SEHNR and FQNEAQ (reference sequence). CDR3 length: 16 residues. V was trimmed by 1 base and J by 2 bases, leaving 13 bases between them. Each unsorted sample relied on around 100 million PBMCs as its source of genomic DNA. In this sample, this clone turned up a few times. The chain is built from TRBV7-9 and TRBJ2-3; D is unresolved. The TCR sequence derives from a woman in her forties in good health. Some clones in this sample may be carry-over from other donors' samples. Sequencing was done on a sample of PBMCs. CDR3 coding DNA: TGTGCCAGCAGCTTAGGTGACTCAATCTCCACAGATACGCAGTATTTT. It yields the protein CASSLGDSISTDTQYF.